This section outlines one TCR beta chain sequence together with its context. The antigen this receptor binds is unknown. One base away there is no much larger clone; base qualities are not given. TCRbeta CDR3 regions were amplified from genomic DNA using the immunoSEQ Assay, a bias-controlled multiplex PCR. Regarding the original processing steps: Nucleated cell counts per sample were estimated from amplification of reference gene primers within the assay. Sequence reads were collapsed and filtered to measure the absolute abundance of every unique TCRbeta CDR3 rearrangement. Productive Simpson clonality was computed per sample as the square root of Simpson's diversity index over productive rearrangements. TCRdb stores this immuneACCESS table with in-frame sequences only. Part of the clones is absent; in the studies checked, under half of the shortfall reflects unresolved V genes, and no reason is known for the rest. The V and J calls and clone size are taken from that table; D and trimming were inferred from the DNA. This sample gives 250,000 to 350,000 clones in total; around 91% of them show up just once. Of the sample, approximately 12% falls within the top ten clones.

This sample was taken from a study of blood T cell repertoires in COVID-19 (TCRdb year 2020). With regard to the full study: Collaborator samples came from the United States, Italy and Spain and covered acute and convalescent phases of COVID-19. A de-identified subject ID, COVID-19 status, age in years and sex were almost always included in the sample metadata. The material from the prospective study consisted of cDNA or gDNA derived from T cells, B-cell-depleted T cells, or PBMCs. The repertoires were released in a freely available public database meant as a resource for research on the immune response to SARS-CoV-2. The samples were drawn from two sources: the first 160 participants of the ongoing ImmuneRACE study, and 1,000 to 1,500 subjects contributed by 6 global collaborators. Where available, HLA class I and class II types were taken from metadata supplied by the sample provider and were not determined by assay-based typing. The dataset comprised deeply sampled blood TCRbeta repertoires from subjects exposed to, actively infected with, or recovered from COVID-19. Overall study outcomes, separate from this receptor: Clinical and demographic metadata were provided uncurated, with the amount varying by source and participant.

From the cysteine through the phenylalanine, the CDR3 covers 15 amino acids. Only the CDR3 portion is preserved as DNA: 45 bases, with reading frame beginning at the first base. For this chain, trimming is 2 bases at the V end and 0 bases at the J end, and the number of junction bases without a gene match is 4. The germline V gene yields MDHEN for CDR1 and SYDVKM for CDR2. Each collaborating institution followed its own protocols to collect whole blood in K2EDTA tubes. For TCRbeta analysis, collaborators shipped samples in one of three forms: frozen whole blood, isolated PBMCs, or DNA extracted from either of those sample types.

Source material: peripheral blood. The chain is made from TRBV28 and TRBJ2-7; TRBD1 agrees with 7 junctional bases. This receptor was taken from a woman in her sixties with acute or convalescent COVID-19. CDR3 region: CASSLPGTVSYEQYF. The base sequence is TGTGCCAGCAGTTTACCGGGGACAGTCTCCTACGAGCAGTACTTC. With the rest looked up from the reference TRBV28 and TRBJ2-7 genes rather than sequenced, the full variable domain is DVKVTQSSRYLVKRTGEKVFLECVQDMDHENMFWYRQDPGLGLRLIYFSYDVKMKEKGDIPEGYSVSREKKERFSLILESASTNQTSMYLCASSLPGTVSYEQYFGPGTRLTVT.